Reported below is one T cell receptor beta chain. Its target is unknown. Every bit of the isolated RNA underwent reverse transcription, so sequencing read expressed TCRB transcripts. Naive, central memory and regulatory T cell samples produced a mean of roughly 3.5 million reads. TCRdb keeps only in-frame clones here, not all; method: immunoSEQ multiplex PCR. This sample has roughly 240,000 clones, with 20% to 25% found just once. This entry is derived from a study of beta chain features in type 1 diabetes. After removal of 4 bases from V and 4 bases from J, the junction contained 3 bases not matched to a gene. CDR3 length: 14 residues. CDR1 is SGHVS and CDR2 is FQNEAQ in the germline V gene. General observations from the study: In every one of the four CD4+ subsets, TCRB CDR3s were moderately but significantly shorter in Type 1 diabetes patients.

This receptor was identified in a woman under 40 with type 1 diabetes. Material for sequencing was naive CD4+ T cells from blood. The chain joins TRBV7-8 to TRBJ1-5; 8 bases line up with TRBD1. The CDR3 region has the DNA TGTGCCAGCAGCTACAGGGGGGGGAATCAGCCCCAGCATTTT. It codes for CASSYRGGNQPQHF.